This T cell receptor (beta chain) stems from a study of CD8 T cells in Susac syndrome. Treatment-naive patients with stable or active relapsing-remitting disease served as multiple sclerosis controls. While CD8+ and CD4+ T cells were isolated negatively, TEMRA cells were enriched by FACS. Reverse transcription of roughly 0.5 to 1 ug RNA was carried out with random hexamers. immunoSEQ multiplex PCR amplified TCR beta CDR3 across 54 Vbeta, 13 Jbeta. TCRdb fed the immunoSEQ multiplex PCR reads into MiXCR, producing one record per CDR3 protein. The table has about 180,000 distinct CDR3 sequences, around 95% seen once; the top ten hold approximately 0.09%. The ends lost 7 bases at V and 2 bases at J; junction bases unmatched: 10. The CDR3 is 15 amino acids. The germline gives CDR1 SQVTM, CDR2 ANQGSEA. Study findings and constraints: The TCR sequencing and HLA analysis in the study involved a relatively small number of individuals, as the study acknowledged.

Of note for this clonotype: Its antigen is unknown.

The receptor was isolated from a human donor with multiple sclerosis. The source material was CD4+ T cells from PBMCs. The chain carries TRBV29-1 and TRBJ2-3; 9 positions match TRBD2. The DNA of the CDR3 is TGCAGCGCGATGGACCTAGCGGGGACCACAGATACGCAGTATTTT. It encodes CSAMDLAGTTDTQYF.